The clone carrying this T cell receptor (beta chain) was counted at least ten times. Antigen: not known. This sample was included in a study of identical twins. Germline CDR1 is SGHTA and CDR2 is FQGNSA. The CDR3 runs to 14 residues. The germline V and J ends were trimmed by 1 base and 3 bases, with 6 bases remaining between them. TCRdb called the 5' RACE reads again in MiXCR, with one record for every CDR3 protein. The sample holds a few hundred thousand distinct CDR3 sequences, 9.6% seen once. Study-level results: Its conclusions, products of cross-sectional statistical analysis, did not come from following the same donors. Twins shared beta out-of-frame sequences in excess, but this excess was weaker.

Another study also made use of these data, one on yellow fever vaccine responses in identical twins.

The chain joins TRBV7-2 to TRBJ2-2, with D perhaps being TRBD1 or TRBD2 (5 bases each). Specimen: PBMCs. The TCR originated in a woman younger than 30 in good health. The CDR3 nucleotides are TGTGCCAGCAGCTTAGTGGGGGACACCGGGGAGCTGTTTTTT. It codes for CASSLVGDTGELFF.